This is a list of T cell receptor beta chains from one sample in a study of cytomegalovirus exposure and HLA in healthy donors. Some clones are missing from TCRdb's copy, which holds only in-frame ones; the method was immunoSEQ multiplex PCR. The sample lists approximately 100,000 clones; approximately 73% were seen once. Material for sequencing was PBMCs. Receptors originate from a woman in her 50s in good health and CMV-seropositive. Both conserved end residues are part of each CDR3. A D gene is named only where the DNA matches it firmly. Expanded clones are given a class, and other clones once, few, many or no size at all.

D: -; V: TRBV2; J: TRBJ2-7; size: -; DNA: TGTGCCAGCGGAGCTGAGTACGAGCAGTACTTC; CDR3: CASGAEYEQYF
D: TRBD1; V: TRBV2; J: TRBJ2-2; size: -; DNA: TGTGCCAGCAGTGAGGACAGGGGGACCGGGGAGCTGTTTTTT; CDR3: CASSEDRGTGELFF
D: TRBD2; V: TRBV15; J: TRBJ2-7; size: -; DNA: TGTGCCACCAGCAGAGGGAGGGCGGGAGGGGCCTACGAGCAGTACTTC; CDR3: CATSRGRAGGAYEQYF
D: -; V: TRBV7-9; J: TRBJ1-5; size: few; DNA: TGTGCCAGCAGCCCCGACAGCCATCAGCCCCAGCATTTT; CDR3: CASSPDSHQPQHF
D: TRBD2; V: TRBV9; J: TRBJ2-7; size: -; DNA: TGTGCCAGCAGCCCTGGGAGCGGGAGGGCTGGGGAGCAGTACTTC; CDR3: CASSPGSGRAGEQYF
D: TRBD2; V: TRBV29-1; J: TRBJ2-1; size: -; DNA: TGCAGCGTTGAAAGGACTAGCGGGGGGGCTAGGTACAATGAGCAGTTCTTC; CDR3: CSVERTSGGARYNEQFF
D: -; V: TRBV6-1; J: TRBJ1-2; size: -; DNA: TGTGCCAGCACCCCTGGGAGAGGGGGAAACTATGGCTACACCTTC; CDR3: CASTPGRGGNYGYTF
D: -; V: TRBV21-1; J: TRBJ1-2; size: -; DNA: TGTGCCAGCAGCAAACGGGTCCACGGGAGCTATGGCTACACCTTC; CDR3: CASSKRVHGSYGYTF
D: -; V: TRBV5-1; J: TRBJ2-2; size: few; DNA: TGCGCCAGCAGCTGGGACACGAACACCGGGGAGCTGTTTTTT; CDR3: CASSWDTNTGELFF
D: TRBD2; V: TRBV5-4; J: TRBJ2-1; size: -; DNA: TGTGCCAGCGTACTCTTTACTAGCGGGGGGGTCCATGAGCAGTTCTTC; CDR3: CASVLFTSGGVHEQFF
D: TRBD2; V: TRBV27; J: TRBJ2-3; size: -; DNA: TGTGCCACTGGGGTAGGCGGGAGGGCTAGCACAGATACGCAGTATTTT; CDR3: CATGVGGRASTDTQYF
D: TRBD1; V: TRBV4-1; J: TRBJ1-2; size: -; DNA: TGCGCCAGCAGCCAAGAAGGGACAGGGGTAGTCGGCTACACCTTC; CDR3: CASSQEGTGVVGYTF
D: -; V: TRBV7-8; J: TRBJ2-7; size: -; DNA: TGTGCCAGCAGCTTAGACAGGGTATACGAGCAGTACTTC; CDR3: CASSLDRVYEQYF
D: -; V: TRBV6-1; J: TRBJ2-1; size: -; DNA: TGTGCCAGCAGTGAAAGGAGGGGCGGTGAGCAGTTCTTC; CDR3: CASSERRGGEQFF
D: -; V: TRBV7-8; J: TRBJ2-7; size: -; DNA: TGTGCCAGCAGCTCCCGGTGGTCCGAGCAGTACTTC; CDR3: CASSSRWSEQYF
D: -; V: TRBV19; J: TRBJ1-1; size: few; DNA: TGTGCCAGTAGTTACCACAGGAGTATGAACACTGAAGCTTTCTTT; CDR3: CASSYHRSMNTEAFF
D: -; V: TRBV5-1; J: TRBJ2-7; size: -; DNA: TGCGCCAGCAGCTTGGACTCGGGAGACACCTACGAGCAGTACTTC; CDR3: CASSLDSGDTYEQYF
D: -; V: TRBV19; J: TRBJ2-2; size: -; DNA: TGTGCCAGTAGTACCCGGTCCGGGGAGCTGTTTTTT; CDR3: CASSTRSGELFF
D: TRBD1; V: TRBV9; J: TRBJ1-2; size: -; DNA: TGTGCCAGCAGCGTAGGGAACAGGGGTGACTATGGCTACACCTTC; CDR3: CASSVGNRGDYGYTF
D: -; V: TRBV12-5; J: TRBJ2-5; size: -; DNA: TGTGCTAGTGGTTTATCGTCCCGGCAAGAGACCCAGTACTTC; CDR3: CASGLSSRQETQYF
D: -; V: TRBV6-6; J: TRBJ2-1; size: -; DNA: TGTGCCAGCAGTTACGCCAGGGGTCTCTACAATGAGCAGTTCTTC; CDR3: CASSYARGLYNEQFF
D: -; V: TRBV6-5; J: TRBJ1-5; size: few; DNA: TGTGCCAGCAGTTACTCGTCTTATAGCAATCAGCCCCAGCATTTT; CDR3: CASSYSSYSNQPQHF
D: TRBD2; V: TRBV19; J: TRBJ2-2; size: -; DNA: TGTGCCAGTTCTTCTAGCGGAACGAACACCGGGGAGCTGTTTTTT; CDR3: CASSSSGTNTGELFF
D: -; V: TRBV7-3; J: TRBJ1-3; size: -; DNA: TGTGCCAGTCCGCTCCGGGGGAATGGAAACACCATATATTTT; CDR3: CASPLRGNGNTIYF
D: -; V: TRBV7-2; J: TRBJ1-1; size: -; DNA: TGTGCCAGCAGCTTACATCAGAACACTGAAGCTTTCTTT; CDR3: CASSLHQNTEAFF
D: TRBD2; V: TRBV10-2; J: TRBJ2-1; size: few; DNA: TGCGCCAGCAACTCCGGGACTAGCGGGAACCTTATCGATGAGCAGTTCTTC; CDR3: CASNSGTSGNLIDEQFF
D: TRBD2; V: TRBV12-5; J: TRBJ2-3; size: once; DNA: TGTGCTAGTGGTTTGGGGACTAGAGCCCTTACAGATACGCAGTATTTT; CDR3: CASGLGTRALTDTQYF
D: -; V: TRBV6-6; J: TRBJ1-3; size: -; DNA: TGTGCCAGCAGTCCCGCCGGGAGGGAAGGTGGAAACACCATATATTTT; CDR3: CASSPAGREGGNTIYF
D: -; V: TRBV7-9; J: TRBJ1-2; size: -; DNA: TGTGCCAGCAGCCCCGGGGGGTATGGCTACACCTTC; CDR3: CASSPGGYGYTF
D: -; V: TRBV6-1; J: TRBJ1-3; size: -; DNA: TGTGCCAGCAGTGCGACTCGGGGAAACACCATATATTTT; CDR3: CASSATRGNTIYF
D: TRBD2; V: TRBV5-4; J: TRBJ2-2; size: -; DNA: TGTGCCAGCAGCACTCCTAGCGGGAGCACCGGGGAGCTGTTTTTT; CDR3: CASSTPSGSTGELFF
D: TRBD2; V: TRBV29-1; J: TRBJ2-1; size: -; DNA: TGCAGCGCCTCTACTAGCGGGAGTGTCGATGAGCAGTTCTTC; CDR3: CSASTSGSVDEQFF
D: TRBD2; V: TRBV2; J: TRBJ2-5; size: -; DNA: TGTGCCGCCAGGAGTCGCGGGAGGGAGACCCAGTACTTC; CDR3: CAARSRGRETQYF
D: -; V: TRBV4-1; J: TRBJ2-1; size: -; DNA: TGCGCCAGCCGCGGGACTCTCTACAATGAGCAGTTCTTC; CDR3: CASRGTLYNEQFF
D: TRBD1; V: TRBV10-3; J: TRBJ1-1; size: -; DNA: TGTGCCATCAGTGAAAGGGGACAGGGGCCCTTAACAGGAGCTTTCTTT; CDR3: CAISERGQGPLTGAFF
D: TRBD2; V: TRBV5-4; J: TRBJ2-3; size: -; DNA: TGTGCCAGCAGCCGAGGGACTACAGGCACAGATACGCAGTATTTT; CDR3: CASSRGTTGTDTQYF
D: -; V: TRBV2; J: TRBJ2-7; size: -; DNA: TGTGCCAGCAGTGAAAAGGGGCAGTCCTACGAGCAGTACTTC; CDR3: CASSEKGQSYEQYF
D: -; V: TRBV15; J: TRBJ2-7; size: -; DNA: TGTGCCACCAGCAGAGATAGGGCAACGGCGGGAGAGCAGTACTTC; CDR3: CATSRDRATAGEQYF
D: -; V: TRBV12-5; J: TRBJ1-1; size: -; DNA: TGTGCTAGTGGTTTGGTACCAGGGAACACTGAAGCTTTCTTT; CDR3: CASGLVPGNTEAFF
D: -; V: TRBV6-1; J: TRBJ1-5; size: few; DNA: TGTGCCAGCACCGAACCGGGACTCCCGGGTCAGCCCCAGCATTTT; CDR3: CASTEPGLPGQPQHF
D: -; V: TRBV6-1; J: TRBJ1-2; size: -; DNA: TGTGCCAGCAGTGAAGCGATGGGACTGTACTATGGCTACACCTTC; CDR3: CASSEAMGLYYGYTF
D: TRBD2; V: TRBV4-2; J: TRBJ2-3; size: few; DNA: TGTGCCAGCAGCCAGGAGTACCGACTAGCGGGAGATACGCAGTATTTT; CDR3: CASSQEYRLAGDTQYF
D: -; V: TRBV6-1; J: TRBJ2-1; size: -; DNA: TGTGCCAGCAGTGAGGGGGGAGTAAGTGGGAATGAGCAGTTCTTC; CDR3: CASSEGGVSGNEQFF
D: -; V: TRBV19; J: TRBJ1-5; size: -; DNA: TGTGCCAGCGGGGGTAGGCCTAATCAGCCCCAGCATTTT; CDR3: CASGGRPNQPQHF